Reported below is one T cell receptor (beta chain). The antigen is undetermined. The data are from a study of T cell responses to AZD1222 COVID-19 vaccine. Assay used: immunoSEQ multiplex PCR; TCRdb lists only in-frame clones, some missing. The sample includes about 190,000 clones, 75% to 90% of them seen just once. V lost 5 bases, J lost 3 bases, and 9 bases stayed unmatched. This CDR3 contains 15 residues. The germline gives CDR1 SEHNR, CDR2 FQNEAQ (reference sequence). Study results and limitations: Donors skewed white British and female; clonal diversity was possibly underestimated. Rises in breadth and depth of Spike-specific TCRs came after two AZD1222 doses. Sampled repertoires all dated from after the peak T cell response. AZD1222 recipients seropositive at baseline numbered only five to seven.

This sample comprised peripheral blood, obtained on day 0 of AZD1222 vaccination. The rearrangement uses TRBV7-9 and TRBJ1-2, with 7 bases aligning to TRBD1. The sequence derives from an adult in good health. CDR3 residues: CASSPSGGSHYGYTF. The CDR3 coding sequence is TGTGCCAGCAGCCCCTCAGGGGGTAGTCACTATGGCTACACCTTC.